This T cell receptor (beta chain) was documented in a study of cytomegalovirus exposure and HLA in healthy donors (dated by TCRdb to about 2017). With regard to the full study: An earlier analysis of under 600 of the donors reported 250 to 300 Gb of sequence data and around 110 million unique TCR beta sequences from 150 million to 200 million T cells. Rather than using new phenotypic data, the later analysis identified candidate immune exposures from TCR beta sequences and from how often those sequences occurred across donors. A handful of DR-DQ haplotypes were treated as single units for association and clustering because of strong linkage in the cohort. HLA typing covered class I and class II loci at four-digit resolution. Among a few hundred genotyped donors of the cohort, an average of roughly 240,000 unique TCR beta nucleotide sequences were sequenced per donor, roughly a sixth of them non-productive. Typing coverage varied by locus: about 620-630 donors for A, B, C, DRB1 and DQB1; under 550 for DQA1; about 590 for DPA1; more than 450 for DPB1. Every discovery cohort repertoire had been produced on one sequencing platform. Alongside the repertoire data, information on donor age, sex, ethnicity and CMV serostatus was compiled. To predict cytomegalovirus infection status, the study brought together high-throughput TCR immunosequencing, statistical association of individual TCRs with disease status, and machine learning. To decide whether each TCR beta V gene segment behaved as functional or pseudogenic, an earlier analysis of some 600 of the donors relied on high-throughput TCR beta sequencing. Of the roughly 390 genotyped donors, roughly 76% were placed in the genetic ancestry cluster associated with self-reported Caucasian donors. In a later analysis, previously published TCR beta repertoires from 670 or so donors were re-analyzed and high-resolution HLA genotyping was added so that TCR occurrence patterns could be studied. The study aimed to test whether cataloging public T cell receptors could reveal signatures of past pathogen exposure. Using immunosequencing, the study profiled T cell repertoires from around 680 subjects and related those repertoires to cytomegalovirus serostatus. Roughly 300 gigabases of sequencing data and 70 million to 100 million unique TCR sequences made up an early release that covered 500 to 650 HLA-typed donors. A separate validation cohort of roughly 130 different subjects was used in addition to the roughly 620-subject first cohort. A later genetic analysis took genome-wide SNP genotypes for about 55% of the 666 donors and used that subset as a discovery cohort.

As regards this clone: Its recognized antigen is unknown. One base away there is no much larger clone; base qualities are not given.

The cohort comprised several hundred healthy bone marrow donors. At the time of sampling, every cohort member was nominally healthy, though immune exposures that went unrecorded were likely present. The donor tested CMV seropositive, placing the donor among the 289 seropositive members of the cohort. Each donor provided a peripheral blood sample, and peripheral blood mononuclear cells were used for TCR beta sequencing. The Qiagen DNeasy Blood Extraction Kit was used to extract genomic DNA from the blood cell samples. The library was built by means of the immunoSEQ multiplex PCR assay. For the multiplex PCR, a mixture combining 60 forward primers for TCR Vbeta segments and 13 reverse primers for TCR Jbeta segments was used. A multiplex PCR assay on genomic DNA amplified the CDR3 region of rearranged TCR beta genes. On the Illumina HiSeq System, the amplified TCR beta libraries were sequenced as 87-base-pair reads. The authors' analysis ran thus. A later analysis counted 75 million to 100 million unique TCR beta chains across the 600 to 850 repertoires, and around 12 million of these chains were shared by at least two donors. Raw reads were error-corrected and collapsed into unique sequences with a nearest-neighbor algorithm that merged closely related sequences to remove PCR and sequencing errors. CDR3 sequences were aligned to IMGT reference sequences to assign V, D and J gene segments. For a sequence to be retained, a match of at least six nucleotides to both a V gene segment and a J gene segment was required. A rearrangement counted as productive if the CDR3 had no stop codons and remained in frame with V and J, and every other rearrangement counted as non-productive. Following IMGT convention, CDR3 was defined as the stretch from the second conserved V-encoded cysteine up to the conserved J-encoded phenylalanine. Sequences without an unambiguous match to a single V gene segment were excluded from the earlier analysis of about 600 of the donors. In an earlier analysis of 450 to 750 of the donors, a V segment was called functional when productive rearrangements were above 56.7%, and segregating when the standard deviation between donors exceeded 5%. A statistical classification framework was developed to diagnose cytomegalovirus status using the catalog of TCR beta chain sequences. A later analysis assigned V and J genes by comparing TCR nucleotide sequences with IMGT/GENE-DB human TR gene sequences. The TCRdist pipeline was used in a later analysis to assign CDR3 sequences and most-parsimonious VDJ recombination scenarios. In a later analysis, each TCR beta chain was defined by its CDR3 amino acid sequence together with its V-gene family, and reads without a unique V-gene family were excluded. To address suspected cross-contamination and a sequencing artifact, a later analysis removed 592 highly shared, low-generation-probability nucleotide sequences. For each public chain, a later analysis derived a clonal expansion index from normalized ranks of inferred template counts within each repertoire. In a later analysis, generation probabilities were computed with a VDJ recombination model fitted to out-of-frame rearrangements, and the resulting probabilities were checked against IGoR. In a later analysis, TCR-TCR, TCR-HLA and TCR-CMV co-occurrence was scored with hypergeometric tests, and a repertoire-size bias correction was applied to TCR pairs. In a later analysis, false discovery rates were estimated by permuting HLA or CMV assignments 20 times. A later analysis grouped co-occurring TCRs with DBSCAN, adding TCRdist sequence similarity when clustering within HLA-allele-positive subsets. Co-occurrence clustering excluded repertoires with fewer than 30,000 or more than 120,000 public chains, plus five with anomalous nucleotide sharing. TCRdb re-hosts the immuneACCESS table, in-frame sequences only. Its copies lack some clones; in the studies checked, an unresolved V gene accounts for under half of them, and the cause for the rest is not known. That table furnishes V, J and clone size, whereas the DNA furnished D and trimming. Present in this sample are over 150,000 clones, about 80% of which were seen just once. The ten largest clonotypes hold less than 9% of the sample.

Study-wide conclusions, independent of this receptor: HLA typing was unavailable for some donors at each locus, so association tests used only the typed subset. An association between a missense DCLRE1C variant and V-gene and J-gene trimming of TCR beta chains was found in a later genetic analysis and replicated in an independent cohort. In a later analysis, several top co-occurrence clusters were reported to appear linked to parvovirus B19, influenza, CMV and Epstein-Barr virus. When HLA alleles, especially DR and DQ, strongly co-occurred, attributing TCR associations to individual alleles was difficult. The sequencing pipeline was judged likely to have produced a cluster of highly shared sequence variants as a technical artifact. In both the original and validation cohorts, the classifier was reported to diagnose cytomegalovirus status with high specificity and sensitivity. A further reported finding was that TCR beta sequences accurately predicted the HLA-A and HLA-B alleles for most subjects in the first cohort. A total of roughly 160 TCR beta chains were listed by the study as associated with cytomegalovirus. Most TCR sequences were seen in very few donors, while some public TCRs were found in many individuals. In a later analysis, most CMV-associated TCR beta chains were found to appear HLA-restricted, with HLA associations seemingly driven largely by CMV exposure. Some IMGT-functional V segments, including TRBV6-2 and TRBV6-3, could not be told apart with the 87-base-pair reads, so those segments were excluded. In this cohort, only TCR beta chains were sequenced, and detectable features were limited by the absence of alpha or paired-chain data. In a later analysis, HLA-associated TCR beta chains were found to be more clonally expanded and to have lower generation probabilities than equally common non-associated chains. Linkage disequilibrium might explain the correlated functional status among segregating V segments, but an unknown experimental factor could not be ruled out. Over 15 rarely observed V segments, including chromosome 9 orphons, were excluded from the earlier analysis of 550 to 700 of the donors because counts were too low. In a later analysis, the rate of TCR association differed among HLA loci, with DRB1 alleles having the most associated TCRs and HLA-C alleles having the fewest. In an earlier analysis of a few hundred of the donors, most TCR beta V segments were observed in productive rearrangements about 87% or about 30% of the time, broadly matching IMGT annotations. Roughly uniform sequencing depth across donors was assumed in presence/absence analyses, although this assumption may not hold. At a false discovery rate of 0.05, a later analysis linked under 20,000 TCR beta sequences to specific HLA alleles. The authors suggested that the approach could potentially be generalized to other disease states and immunological phenotypes. For the cohort, immune exposure information was limited to CMV serostatus. In a later genetic analysis, fewer N-insertions in productive TCRs were reported among donors in an Asian-associated ancestry cluster than the roughly 710-donor mean. In vitro tests confirmed that a few of the cytomegalovirus-associated TCR beta chains recognize cytomegalovirus antigens.

The germline V gene sets CDR1 to MGHDK and CDR2 to SYGVNS. Including cysteine and phenylalanine, the CDR3 has 13 amino acids. This entry keeps only the CDR3 DNA: 39 bases, framed from base 1. V is cut by 8 bases and J by 0 bases, and the space between the germline ends is 10 bases. Sequenced sample: PBMCs. This clonotype was obtained from a young man in good health and CMV-seropositive. This receptor chain uses TRBV25-1 and TRBJ1-1; the D gene remains uncertain. DNA sequence: TGTGCCAGCGAACCGGGGATGAACACTGAAGCTTTCTTT. The resulting protein is CASEPGMNTEAFF.